This TCR beta chain was documented in a study of cytomegalovirus exposure and HLA in healthy donors (dated by TCRdb to about 2017). Concerning the study at large: In an earlier analysis of some 550 of the donors, 250 to 350 Gb of sequence data and just under 120 million unique TCR beta sequences from about 179 million T cells were reported. An early release covering roughly 600 HLA-typed donors comprised approximately 290 gigabases of sequencing data and approximately 80 million unique TCR sequences. Of the 398 genotyped donors, approximately 83% fell in the genetic ancestry cluster associated with self-reported Caucasian donors. The aim of the study was to test whether cataloging public T cell receptors could identify signatures of past pathogen exposure. The study profiled the T cell repertoires of under 850 subjects by immunosequencing and related them to cytomegalovirus serostatus. Besides the first cohort of 666 subjects, a separate validation cohort made up of 90 to 150 different subjects was used. High-throughput TCR immunosequencing, statistical association of individual TCRs with disease status, and machine learning were combined to predict cytomegalovirus infection status. A later analysis re-analyzed previously published TCR beta repertoires from 660 or so donors and added high-resolution HLA genotyping to study TCR occurrence patterns. In the later analysis, no new phenotypic data were used to find candidate immune exposures; instead, reliance was placed on TCR beta sequences and their occurrence across donors. An earlier analysis of about 620 of the donors applied high-throughput TCR beta sequencing to assess whether each TCR beta V gene segment acted as functional or pseudogenic. Donor age, sex, ethnicity and CMV serostatus were compiled together with the repertoire data. A later genetic analysis used genome-wide SNP genotypes for 398 of the 666 donors, treating that subset as a discovery cohort. All discovery cohort repertoires had been generated using a single sequencing platform. HLA typing covered class I and class II loci at four-digit resolution. The number of donors typed differed by locus, with roughly 629-640 for A, B, C, DRB1 and DQB1, around 560 for DQA1, approximately 570 for DPA1, and under 490 for DPB1. Roughly 5 DR-DQ haplotypes were handled as single units for association and clustering because linkage in the cohort was strong. Across approximately 400 genotyped donors of the cohort, an average of roughly 250,000 unique TCR beta nucleotide sequences per donor were sequenced, and 15% to 20% of those sequences were non-productive. Overall study results and their limits: Because counts were too low, roughly 17 rarely observed V segments, including chromosome 9 orphons, were left out of the earlier analysis of 587 of the donors. Immune exposure information for the cohort was limited to CMV serostatus. In a later analysis, TCR association rates were found to vary across HLA loci, with the most associated TCRs seen for DRB1 alleles and the fewest for HLA-C alleles. An association between a missense DCLRE1C variant and V-gene and J-gene trimming of TCR beta chains was found in a later genetic analysis and replicated in an independent cohort. In vitro tests confirmed that a few of the cytomegalovirus-associated TCR beta chains recognize cytomegalovirus antigens. When HLA alleles, especially DR and DQ, strongly co-occurred, TCR associations were difficult to assign to individual alleles. Several of the top co-occurrence clusters appeared to be linked to parvovirus B19, influenza, CMV and Epstein-Barr virus, according to a later analysis. In this cohort, only TCR beta chains were sequenced, and detectable features were limited by the absence of alpha or paired-chain data. The 87-base-pair reads could not distinguish some IMGT-functional V segments, including TRBV6-2 and TRBV6-3, so those segments were excluded. In an earlier analysis of about 600 of the donors, most TCR beta V segments appeared in productive rearrangements about 87% or about 30% of the time, broadly matching IMGT annotations. The sequencing pipeline was judged likely to have produced a cluster of highly shared sequence variants as a technical artifact. While some public TCRs were present in many individuals, most TCR sequences turned up only very rarely across donors. A further reported finding was that TCR beta sequences accurately predicted the HLA-A and HLA-B alleles for most subjects in the first cohort. The presence/absence analyses assumed that sequencing depth was roughly uniform across donors, and that assumption may not be true. Compared with the approximately 670-donor mean, donors in an Asian-associated ancestry cluster had fewer N-insertions in productive TCRs, according to a later genetic analysis. Linkage disequilibrium might explain the correlated functional status among segregating V segments, but an unknown experimental factor could not be ruled out. Compared with equally common non-associated chains, HLA-associated TCR beta chains in a later analysis were more clonally expanded and had lower generation probabilities. Because HLA typing was unavailable for some donors at each locus, only the typed subset was used in association tests. At a false discovery rate of 0.05, a later analysis linked under 20,000 TCR beta sequences to specific HLA alleles. The study listed 150 to 200 TCR beta chains as associated with cytomegalovirus. A later analysis found that most CMV-associated TCR beta chains appeared HLA-restricted, with HLA associations seemingly driven largely by CMV exposure. Cytomegalovirus status was reported to be diagnosed by the classifier with high specificity and sensitivity in both the original and validation cohorts. The authors suggested that the approach could potentially be extended to other disease states and immunological phenotypes.

In total, about 650 healthy bone marrow donors made up the cohort. At the time of sampling, every cohort member was nominally healthy, though immune exposures that went unrecorded were likely present. The donor was CMV seropositive and belonged to the group of over 250 seropositive cohort members. Every donor gave a peripheral blood sample, and the peripheral blood mononuclear cells from that sample were used for TCR beta sequencing. The Qiagen DNeasy Blood Extraction Kit was used to extract genomic DNA from the blood cell samples. Spanning cysteine to phenylalanine, the CDR3 consists of 14 amino acids. The CDR3 DNA has 42 bases and is translated from base 1. For CDR1 and CDR2, the germline V gene (reference sequence) lists SEHNR and FQNEAQ. At the junction V is shortened by 5 bases and J by 7 bases; bases outside the gene matches: 8. For this clone: Which antigen it targets is not known. Per-base qualities were not stored, and no clone one base away is much larger.

Receptor amplification or capture employed the immunoSEQ multiplex PCR assay. The multiplex PCR relied on a mix of 60 forward primers for TCR Vbeta segments and 13 reverse primers for TCR Jbeta segments. The CDR3 region of rearranged TCR beta genes was amplified from genomic DNA with a multiplex PCR assay. On the Illumina HiSeq System, the amplified TCR beta libraries were sequenced as 87-base-pair reads. As for the authors' bioinformatics: In a later analysis, tens of millions of unique TCR beta chains were counted across the roughly 700 repertoires, and roughly 11 million of these chains were shared by at least two donors. Raw reads were error-corrected and collapsed into unique sequences by a nearest-neighbor algorithm in which closely related sequences were merged to remove PCR and sequencing errors. CDR3 sequences were aligned to IMGT reference sequences to assign V, D and J gene segments. For a sequence to be retained, at least a six-nucleotide match to both a V gene segment and a J gene segment was required. Rearrangements were called productive when the CDR3 lacked stop codons and stayed in frame with V and J; all others were non-productive. Following IMGT convention, CDR3 was defined as the stretch from the second conserved V-encoded cysteine to the conserved J-encoded phenylalanine. The earlier analysis of 587 of the donors excluded sequences that lacked an unambiguous match to a single V gene segment. An earlier analysis of 587 of the donors classified V segments as functional when productive rearrangements were above 56.7% and as segregating when the standard deviation between donors was above 5%. A statistical classification framework was built for diagnosing cytomegalovirus status from the catalog of TCR beta chain sequences. In a later analysis, TCR nucleotide sequences were compared against IMGT/GENE-DB human TR gene sequences so that V and J genes could be assigned. In a later analysis, CDR3 sequences and most-parsimonious VDJ recombination scenarios were assigned using the TCRdist pipeline. A later analysis defined each TCR beta chain by its CDR3 amino acid sequence plus V-gene family, and excluded reads lacking a unique V-gene family. As a way to deal with suspected cross-contamination and a sequencing artifact, a later analysis dropped over 550 nucleotide sequences that were highly shared and had low generation probability. In a later analysis, a clonal expansion index for each public chain was calculated from normalized within-repertoire ranks of inferred template counts. Generation probabilities in a later analysis came from a VDJ recombination model fitted to out-of-frame rearrangements, and those results were checked against IGoR. Hypergeometric tests were used in a later analysis to score TCR-TCR, TCR-HLA and TCR-CMV co-occurrence, with a repertoire-size bias correction applied to the TCR pairs. In a later analysis, false discovery rates were estimated by permuting HLA or CMV assignments 20 times. In a later analysis, co-occurring TCRs were grouped using DBSCAN, with TCRdist sequence similarity added in when clustering inside HLA-allele-positive subsets. Repertoires with fewer than 30,000 or more than 120,000 public chains, plus five repertoires with anomalous nucleotide sharing, were excluded from co-occurrence clustering. TCRdb provides this immuneACCESS table in a form limited to in-frame rearrangements. Some clones are lacking; in checked studies, under half of them reflect an unresolved V gene, and why the rest are absent is not known. Clone size and the V and J calls come from that table; the DNA yielded D and trimming. The sample includes fewer than 150,000 clones, with 65% to 75% observed a single time. 4.2% of the sample is taken by the ten largest.

The chain employs TRBV7-9 and TRBJ2-3, and TRBD1 aligns with 8 junction nucleotides. Sequenced: PBMCs. This receptor was obtained from a woman in her 40s in good health and CMV-seropositive. The DNA is TGTGCCAGCAGCCCCGACAGGGGACGTAATACGCAGTATTTT. Its amino acids are CASSPDRGRNTQYF. Where the CDR3 stops, the reference TRBV7-9 and TRBJ2-3 genes take over; the full variable domain is DTGVSQNPRHKITKRGQNVTFRCDPISEHNRLYWYRQTLGQGPEFLTYFQNEAQLEKSRLLSDRFSAERPKGSFSTLEIQRTEQGDSAMYLCASSPDRGRNTQYFGPGTRLTVL.